The next 27 T cell receptor beta chains were all read from a single sample in a study of blood T cell repertoires in COVID-19 (dated by TCRdb to the early 2020s). The method was the immunoSEQ multiplex PCR assay. Entries here come from immuneACCESS through TCRdb and include only in-frame sequences with V and J called. Some clones fail to appear in such tables; in the studies checked, an unresolved V gene covers under half of the shortfall, and the cause of the remainder is unknown. This sample gives about 170,000 clones in total; less than 85% of them show up just once. The biggest ten clones account for 3% of the sample. Source material: peripheral blood. The receptors shown here come from a woman older than 75 with acute or convalescent COVID-19.

This chain links TRBV15 with TRBJ2-7, with a tentative D call TRBD1 (6 bases). V lost 1 base to trimming and J lost 3 bases, with 16 bases between them. The CDR3 spans 16 residues. Germline-derived CDR1 and CDR2 are LNHNV and YYDKDF (reference sequence). CDR3 sequence reads: CATSRGGTGHHYEQYF. DNA for the CDR3: TGTGCCACCAGCAGAGGCGGAACGGGACATCACTACGAGCAGTACTTC.

The rearrangement links TRBV28 to TRBJ2-6; D perhaps matches TRBD2 (6 bases). The CDR3 spans 16 residues. Trimming stripped 2 bases from V and 2 bases from J, with 10 bases between. Germline V gene data show CDR1 as MDHEN and CDR2 as SYDVKM. In DNA, the CDR3 is TGTGCCAGCAGTTTAGCGGGATTCCCTGGGGCCAACGTCCTGACTTTC. Its protein is CASSLAGFPGANVLTF.

The chain has TRBV4-1 and TRBJ2-1, with 14 bases fitting TRBD2. The CDR3 totals 15 residues. The V gene's germline CDR1 is MGHRA and CDR2 YSYEKL. V was pared by 5 bases and J by 9 bases, with 6 bases of the junction left unmatched. The CDR3, as DNA: TGCGCCAGCAGCGCGGCGGGACTAGCGGGAGTTGAGCAGTTCTTC. The encoded protein is CASSAAGLAGVEQFF.

The V gene is TRBV4-2, the J gene TRBJ2-2; weak D call: TRBD2 (6 bases). The CDR3 has 15 residues. Germline V gene sequence: CDR1 LGHNA, CDR2 YNFKEQ. V was clipped by 10 bases and J by 5 bases, with 20 bases between them. The CDR3 DNA is TGTGCCACTTCCTCGGGAGCAGACGGAACCGGGGAGCTGTTTTTT. Encoded protein: CATSSGADGTGELFF.

There are a few counts of this clone. This sequence joins TRBV6-6 and TRBJ1-1, with TRBD1 identical over 7 bases. Germline CDR1 and CDR2: MNHNY and SVGAGI (reference sequence). Unmatched junction bases numbered 16, after V lost 5 bases and J lost 4 bases. This CDR3 comprises 17 residues. The chain's CDR3 is CASSLQGSWGVLTEAFF. Written as DNA, the CDR3 is TGTGCCAGCAGTCTACAGGGGTCTTGGGGAGTTCTCACTGAAGCTTTCTTT.

This clone occurred once. V and J are TRBV27 and TRBJ2-7, with TRBD1 matching over 8 bases. Germline values: CDR1 MNHEY, CDR2 SMNVEV (reference sequence). The ends lost 5 bases at V and 0 bases at J; junction bases unmatched: 18. The CDR3 covers 19 residues. CDR3 nucleotide sequence: TGTGCCAGCAGTCCCTGGGCAGGGGGCGGCACAGTGGACTCCTACGAGCAGTACTTC. This sequence encodes CASSPWAGGGTVDSYEQYF.

The J gene is TRBJ2-2, the V gene TRBV27; 11 nucleotides align to TRBD2. Germline loops: CDR1 MNHEY, CDR2 SMNVEV (reference sequence). The CDR3 is 16 residues long. V was clipped by 3 bases and J by 7 bases; unmatched bases: 7. The CDR3 reads CASSFTSGRWIGELFF. CDR3 DNA sequence: TGTGCCAGCAGTTTTACTAGCGGGAGATGGATCGGGGAGCTGTTTTTT.

This chain joins TRBV4-3 and TRBJ1-6; no clear D. CDR3 size: 13 residues. The V and J ends lost 0 bases and 7 bases respectively, with 4 bases between them. Germline CDR1 reads LGHNA; CDR2 reads YSLEER. Here the CDR3 reads CASSQEENSPLHF. The DNA for the CDR3 is TGCGCCAGCAGCCAAGAAGAGAATTCACCCCTCCACTTT.

The V gene is TRBV5-1, the J gene TRBJ2-5, with D hard to call. The CDR3 length is 13 residues. V gave up 4 bases and J gave up 4 bases, with 11 bases separating them. CDR1 is SGHRS and CDR2 is YFSETQ in the germline V gene. The CDR3 here is CASSPGSGETQYF. The CDR3 bases are TGCGCCAGCAGCCCCGGTTCGGGAGAGACCCAGTACTTC.

The chain carries TRBV5-8 and TRBJ1-6; D is ambiguous. The CDR3 totals 13 residues. The V gene's germline CDR1 is SGHTS and CDR2 YDEGEE. V lost 7 bases and J lost 10, with 15 bases in between. The CDR3, as DNA: TGTGCCAGCGACCCCGCCGGGGAATCACCCCTCCACTTT. The encoded protein is CASDPAGESPLHF.

This clone was counted a few times. The gene calls are TRBV19 and TRBJ1-6; D is possibly TRBD1 (6 bases). V lost 8 bases and J lost 0, with 11 bases in between. The CDR3 runs to 15 residues. Germline CDR1 LNHDA, CDR2 SQIVND (reference sequence). The CDR3 spells CASWDMSSYNSPLHF. The CDR3 bases are TGTGCCAGTTGGGACATGAGCTCCTATAATTCACCCCTCCACTTT.

This clone was observed many times. This chain connects TRBV27 to TRBJ1-4, with D perhaps TRBD1 (6 bases). CDR1 MNHEY and CDR2 SMNVEV come from the germline V gene (reference sequence). Trimming cost V 6 bases and J 7 bases, with 18 bases left between them. The CDR3 is made up of 15 amino acids. This CDR3 reads CASSPPGAGSEKLFF. The DNA for the CDR3 is TGTGCCAGCAGCCCCCCAGGGGCAGGATCTGAAAAACTGTTTTTT.

This clone showed up many times. The rearrangement uses TRBV19 and TRBJ1-6; 7 bases match TRBD1. The CDR3 is made up of 15 amino acids. The germline V gene has CDR1 LNHDA and CDR2 SQIVND (reference sequence). Trimming cost V 3 bases and J 6 bases; bases outside gene matches: 5. This chain's CDR3 is CASSMATGLNSPLHF. CDR3 DNA: TGTGCCAGTAGTATGGCGACAGGGCTTAATTCACCCCTCCACTTT. The complete variable domain, with remaining parts taken from reference TRBV19 and TRBJ1-6, reads DGGITQSPKYLFRKEGQNVTLSCEQNLNHDAMYWYRQDPGQGLRLIYYSQIVNDFQKGDIAEGYSVSREKKESFPLTVTSAQKNPTAFYLCASSMATGLNSPLHFGNGTRLTVT.

The chain uses TRBV19 and TRBJ1-5; D is possibly TRBD1 (5 bases). Per the germline V gene, CDR1 is LNHDA and CDR2 is SQIVND (reference sequence). The CDR3 is made up of 15 amino acids. V was cut by 7 bases and J by 0 bases, with 13 bases left in between. The CDR3 nucleotides are TGTGCCAGTACCCTAGTTGACAGTAGCAATCAGCCCCAGCATTTT. Its protein is CASTLVDSSNQPQHF.

This clone turned up a few times. The chain has TRBV30 and TRBJ2-7; TRBD1 agrees at 7 bases. The V and J ends lost 2 bases and 2 bases, in that order; junction bases with no gene match: 3. The germline V gene encodes CDR1 GTSNPN and CDR2 SVGIG (reference sequence). The CDR3 is made up of 13 amino acids. This CDR3 reads CAWSRGQTYEQYF. The CDR3 bases are TGTGCCTGGAGTCGGGGACAGACCTACGAGCAGTACTTC. Full variable domain (rest looked up from reference TRBV30 and TRBJ2-7): SQTIHQWPATLVQPVGSPLSLECTVEGTSNPNLYWYRQAAGRGLQLLFYSVGIGQISSEVPQNLSASRPQDRQFILSSKKLLLSDSGFYLCAWSRGQTYEQYFGPGTRLTVT.

The V gene is TRBV4-2, the J gene TRBJ1-1; perhaps TRBD1 as D (6 bases). Trimming pared 3 bases from V and 0 bases from J, leaving 11 bases between. This CDR3 region has 15 residues. Germline CDR1 LGHNA, CDR2 YNFKEQ. The CDR3 DNA is TGTGCCAGCAGCCACCTACAGGGTGTGAACACTGAAGCTTTCTTT. It specifies CASSHLQGVNTEAFF.

In DNA, the CDR3 is TGTGCCAGCAGTTCCACCAGGTCCAAATCCACTGAAGCTTTCTTT. This sequence encodes CASSSTRSKSTEAFF. The chain uses TRBV6-6 and TRBJ1-1, with D unresolved. Trimming took off 4 bases at V and 4 bases at J, with 16 bases between the two ends. This CDR3 comprises 15 residues. Germline V gene lookup returns CDR1 MNHNY and CDR2 SVGAGI (reference sequence).

The chain employs TRBV11-2 and TRBJ1-1; D gene unclear. The germline V gene encodes CDR1 SGHAT and CDR2 FQNNGV. The V gene lost 5 bases and the J gene lost 0 bases, with 16 bases spanning the gap. CDR3 length: 16 amino acids. The DNA for the CDR3 is TGTGCCAGCAGCCTCGGGGTGGGGATCATGAACACTGAAGCTTTCTTT. Translated: CASSLGVGIMNTEAFF.

The rearrangement uses TRBV5-1 and TRBJ2-5; 7 positions match TRBD1. Germline CDR1 and CDR2: SGHRS and YFSETQ. J was trimmed by 4 bases and V by 6 bases; bases with no gene match: 9. CDR3 length equals 14 residues. DNA of the CDR3: TGCGCCAGCAAGGACCAAAGGGGGCTAGAGACCCAGTACTTC. Translating gives CASKDQRGLETQYF.

Comments on this clone: Additional DNA sequences in this sample encode the identical CDR3. The CDR3 region is CASSSGNQPQHF. The CDR3 DNA reads TGTGCCAGCAGCTCCGGCAATCAGCCCCAGCATTTT. The V and J genes are TRBV5-6 and TRBJ1-5, with D unresolved. Looked up from germline, CDR1 is SGHDT and CDR2 is YYEEEE. V dropped 3 bases and J dropped 2 bases, with 3 bases sitting between them. The CDR3 is 12 amino acids. The full variable domain, rest sourced from reference TRBV5-6 and TRBJ1-5, is DAGVTQSPTHLIKTRGQQVTLRCSPKSGHDTVSWYQQALGQGPQFIFQYYEEEERQRGNFPDRFSGHQFPNYSSELNVNALLLGDSALYLCASSSGNQPQHFGDGTRLSIL.

As to this clone: Additional DNA sequences in this sample encode the identical CDR3. This chain links TRBV6-5 with TRBJ1-5; 7 nucleotides align to TRBD1. CDR3 size: 14 residues. Unmatched junction bases numbered 7, after V lost 5 bases and J lost 6 bases. Per the germline V gene, CDR1 is MNHEY and CDR2 is SVGAGI. CDR3 sequence (DNA): TGTGCCAGCAGTCCCTACAGGGGAGGTCAGCCCCAGCATTTT. It translates to CASSPYRGGQPQHF.

V is TRBV5-1 and J is TRBJ2-6, with a tentative D call TRBD1 (5 bases). The CDR3 spans 16 residues. V shed 0 bases and J shed 2 bases, with 9 bases lying between them. Germline V lookup: CDR1 SGHRS, CDR2 YFSETQ. CDR3 amino acids: CASSLVPRAGANVLTF. The DNA for the CDR3 is TGCGCCAGCAGCTTGGTTCCCAGGGCTGGGGCCAACGTCCTGACTTTC. Full variable domain (remainder filled in from reference TRBV5-1 and TRBJ2-6): KAGVTQTPRYLIKTRGQQVTLSCSPISGHRSVSWYQQTPGQGLQFLFEYFSETQRNKGNFPGRFSGRQFSNSRSEMNVSTLELGDSALYLCASSLVPRAGANVLTFGAGSRLTVL.

Comment on this clone: One junction end does not reproduce the germline sequence, and a read error may be involved. J is TRBJ2-7 and V is TRBV6-5; a weak D match, TRBD1 (6 bases). Germline-derived CDR1 and CDR2 are MNHEY and SVGAGI. There are 11 residues in the CDR3. The CDR3 DNA sequence: TGTGCCAGCAGTTACCCAGGGGAGTGGCACTTC. It translates to CASSYPGEWHF.

This clone appeared once. The chain joins TRBV28 to TRBJ1-4, with 10 bases aligning to TRBD1. The junction had 2 bases not matched to a gene; V was cut back by 5 bases and J by 8 bases. Germline V lookup: CDR1 MDHEN, CDR2 SYDVKM. This CDR3 has 13 amino acids. The CDR3 region is CASSRDRGEKLFF. CDR3 coding DNA: TGTGCCAGCAGTCGGGACAGGGGAGAAAAACTGTTTTTT.

The CDR3 reads CATSGRPGQYQETQYF. Here the CDR3 DNA reads TGTGCCACCAGTGGTCGCCCTGGACAGTATCAAGAGACCCAGTACTTC. V usage is TRBV24-1 and J usage is TRBJ2-5; the D gene is possibly TRBD1 (6 bases). Deletions cut 5 bases from V and 2 bases from J, with 17 bases between. Germline assignment: CDR1 KGHDR and CDR2 SFDVKD. CDR3 size: 16 residues.

The V gene is TRBV14, the J gene TRBJ2-1; D possibly corresponds to TRBD1 (6 bases). Germline V lookup: CDR1 SGHDN, CDR2 FVKESK. Trimming shortened V by 6 bases and J by 6 bases, and 15 bases separated the two germline ends. This CDR3 comprises 14 residues. CDR3 nucleotides: TGTGCCAGCAGATCAGGGGTTTCTACCAATGAGCAGTTCTTC. Translated: CASRSGVSTNEQFF.

The table lists this clone with a count of one. The CDR3 DNA follows: TGTGCCAGCAGTTCCTCGACTAGCGGGAGCACAGATACGCAGTATTTT. Amino acid sequence: CASSSSTSGSTDTQYF. The chain combines TRBV28 with TRBJ2-3; 10 nucleotides match TRBD2. Germline values: CDR1 MDHEN, CDR2 SYDVKM. This CDR3 comprises 16 residues. The J segment lost 0 bases and the V segment lost 4 bases, leaving 4 bases of the junction unmatched.